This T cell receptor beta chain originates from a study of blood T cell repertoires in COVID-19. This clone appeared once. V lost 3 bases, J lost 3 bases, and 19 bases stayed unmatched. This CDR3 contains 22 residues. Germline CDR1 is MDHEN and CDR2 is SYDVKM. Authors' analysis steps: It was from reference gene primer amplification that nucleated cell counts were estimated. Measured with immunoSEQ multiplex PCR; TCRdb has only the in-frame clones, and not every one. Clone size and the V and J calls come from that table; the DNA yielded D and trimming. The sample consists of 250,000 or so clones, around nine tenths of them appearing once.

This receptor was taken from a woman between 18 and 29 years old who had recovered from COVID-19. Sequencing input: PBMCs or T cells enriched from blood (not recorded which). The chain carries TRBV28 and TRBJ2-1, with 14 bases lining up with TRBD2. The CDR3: CASSFRIIPGLAGAVNYNEQFF. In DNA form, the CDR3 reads TGTGCCAGCAGTTTCCGAATAATACCGGGACTAGCGGGAGCCGTAAACTACAATGAGCAGTTCTTC. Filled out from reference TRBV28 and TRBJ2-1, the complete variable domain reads DVKVTQSSRYLVKRTGEKVFLECVQDMDHENMFWYRQDPGLGLRLIYFSYDVKMKEKGDIPEGYSVSREKKERFSLILESASTNQTSMYLCASSFRIIPGLAGAVNYNEQFFGPGTRLTVL.